The present entry profiles one T cell receptor beta chain with its context. The sample comes from a study of shared clonotypes between healthy human individuals. Trimming took 7 bases from V and 4 from J; bases not matched to a gene: 14. The CDR3 loop spans 16 amino acids. Germline-derived CDR1 and CDR2 are SGHDT and YYEEEE. Splitting of each subset's genomic DNA was done evenly across several immunoSEQ plates. Produced via immunoSEQ multiplex PCR; TCRdb's table is partial and in-frame only. Of hundreds of thousands of clones detected, around 97% appear once; the ten largest clones hold around 0.06%. The sequence was collected from a woman aged 25 to 39 in good health. V and J are TRBV5-6 and TRBJ1-1; 9 bases are shared with TRBD1. Material: naive CD4+ T cells sorted from blood. Subset meaning: CD45RA+ positively selected. As DNA, the CDR3 is TGTGCCAGCTCCCCCGGGACAGGGCTCTGGATCACTGAAGCTTTCTTT. Residues: CASSPGTGLWITEAFF. Filled out from reference TRBV5-6 and TRBJ1-1, the complete variable domain reads DAGVTQSPTHLIKTRGQQVTLRCSPKSGHDTVSWYQQALGQGPQFIFQYYEEEERQRGNFPDRFSGHQFPNYSSELNVNALLLGDSALYLCASSPGTGLWITEAFFGQGTRLTVV.